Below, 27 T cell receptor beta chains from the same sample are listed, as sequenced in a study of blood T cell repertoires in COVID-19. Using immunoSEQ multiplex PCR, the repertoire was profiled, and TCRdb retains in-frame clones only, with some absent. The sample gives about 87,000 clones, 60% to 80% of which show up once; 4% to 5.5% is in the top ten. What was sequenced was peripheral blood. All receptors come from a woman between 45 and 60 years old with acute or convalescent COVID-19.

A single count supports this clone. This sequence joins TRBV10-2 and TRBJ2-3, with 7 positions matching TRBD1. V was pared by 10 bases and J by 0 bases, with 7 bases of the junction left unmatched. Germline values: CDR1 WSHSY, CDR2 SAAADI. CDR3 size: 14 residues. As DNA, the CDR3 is TGCGCCATTTCACAGGGGCCGAGCACAGATACGCAGTATTTT. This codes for CAISQGPSTDTQYF.

The CDR3 region is CASSHTETENSPLHF. Written as DNA, the CDR3 is TGCGCCAGCAGCCACACAGAGACCGAAAATTCACCCCTCCACTTT. This chain links TRBV4-3 with TRBJ1-6; the D is unclear. The V gene lost 3 bases and the J gene lost 7 bases, with 13 bases spanning the gap. Germline CDR1 and CDR2: LGHNA and YSLEER. CDR3 size: 15 residues.

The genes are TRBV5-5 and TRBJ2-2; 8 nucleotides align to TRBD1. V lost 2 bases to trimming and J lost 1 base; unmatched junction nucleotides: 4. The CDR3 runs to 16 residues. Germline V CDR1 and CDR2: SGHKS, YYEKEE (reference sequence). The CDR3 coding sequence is TGTGCCAGCAGCTTAGGACAGGGCAGGAACACCGGGGAGCTGTTTTTT. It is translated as CASSLGQGRNTGELFF.

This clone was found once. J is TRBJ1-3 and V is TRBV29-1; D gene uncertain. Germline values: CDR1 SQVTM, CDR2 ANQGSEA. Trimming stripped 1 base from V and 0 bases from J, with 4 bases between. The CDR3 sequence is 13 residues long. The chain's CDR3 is CSVEGSSGNTIYF. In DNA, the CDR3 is TGCAGCGTTGAAGGTAGCTCTGGAAACACCATATATTTT.

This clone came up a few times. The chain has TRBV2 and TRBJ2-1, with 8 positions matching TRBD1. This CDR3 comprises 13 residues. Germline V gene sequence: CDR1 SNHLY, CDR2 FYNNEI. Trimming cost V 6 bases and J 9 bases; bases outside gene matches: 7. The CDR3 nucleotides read TGTGCCAGCAGGGACAGGGCCCTCGGTGAGCAGTTCTTC. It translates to CASRDRALGEQFF. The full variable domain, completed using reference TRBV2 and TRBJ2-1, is EPEVTQTPSHQVTQMGQEVILRCVPISNHLYFYWYRQILGQKVEFLVSFYNNEISEKSEIFDDQFSVERPDGSNFTLKIRSTKLEDSAMYFCASRDRALGEQFFGPGTRLTVL.

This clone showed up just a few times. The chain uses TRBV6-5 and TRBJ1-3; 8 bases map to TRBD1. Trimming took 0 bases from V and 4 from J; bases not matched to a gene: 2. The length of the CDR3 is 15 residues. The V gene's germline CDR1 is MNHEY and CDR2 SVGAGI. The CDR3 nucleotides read TGTGCCAGCAGTTACTCAGGGGACAGGGGAAACACCATATATTTT. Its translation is CASSYSGDRGNTIYF.

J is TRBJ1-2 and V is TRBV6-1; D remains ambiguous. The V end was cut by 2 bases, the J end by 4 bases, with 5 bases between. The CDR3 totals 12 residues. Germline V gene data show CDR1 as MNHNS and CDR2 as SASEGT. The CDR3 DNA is TGTGCCAGCAGTGAAACGAGCTATGGCTACACCTTC. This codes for CASSETSYGYTF.

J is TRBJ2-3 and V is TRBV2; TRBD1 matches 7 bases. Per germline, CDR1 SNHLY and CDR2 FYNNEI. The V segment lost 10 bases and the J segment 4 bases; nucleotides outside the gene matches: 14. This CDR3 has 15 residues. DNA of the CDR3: TGTGCCACCAAACTCAGTGAGGGGGCCGCAGATACGCAGTATTTT. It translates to CATKLSEGAADTQYF.

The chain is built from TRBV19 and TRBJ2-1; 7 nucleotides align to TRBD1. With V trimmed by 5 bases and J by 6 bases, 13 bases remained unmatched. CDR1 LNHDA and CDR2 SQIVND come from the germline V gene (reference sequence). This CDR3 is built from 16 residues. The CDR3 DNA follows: TGTGCCAGTAGTTGGACAGGTCTTAAGTCCGGCAATGAGCAGTTCTTC. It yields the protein CASSWTGLKSGNEQFF.

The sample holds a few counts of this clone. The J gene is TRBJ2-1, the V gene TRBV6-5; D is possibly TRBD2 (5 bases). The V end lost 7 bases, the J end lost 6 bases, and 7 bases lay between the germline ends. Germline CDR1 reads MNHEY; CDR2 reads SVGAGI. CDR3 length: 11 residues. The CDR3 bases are TGTGCCAGCACGGCGGGCAATGAGCAGTTCTTC. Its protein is CASTAGNEQFF.

CDR3: CASSLDVRGSTEAFF. The DNA of the CDR3 is TGTGCCAGCAGCTTAGATGTAAGGGGCTCCACTGAAGCTTTCTTT. The rearrangement uses TRBV7-8 and TRBJ1-1; TRBD1 is a possible D gene (5 bases). CDR3 length: 15 residues. Trimming left V 1 base short and J 4 bases short, with 13 bases between. Germline CDR1 SGHVS, CDR2 FQNEAQ.

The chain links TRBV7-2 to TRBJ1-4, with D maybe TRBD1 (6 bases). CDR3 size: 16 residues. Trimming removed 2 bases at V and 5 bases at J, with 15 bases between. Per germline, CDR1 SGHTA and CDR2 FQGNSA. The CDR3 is CASSLLGGQKNEKLFF. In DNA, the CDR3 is TGTGCCAGCAGCTTATTGGGGGGGCAGAAAAATGAAAAACTGTTTTTT.

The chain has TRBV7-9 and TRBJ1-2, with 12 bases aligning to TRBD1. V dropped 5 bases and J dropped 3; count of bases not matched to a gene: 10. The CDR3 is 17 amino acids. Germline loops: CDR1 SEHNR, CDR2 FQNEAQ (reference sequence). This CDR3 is CASSPRDRGLSDYGYTF. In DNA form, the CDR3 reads TGTGCCAGCAGCCCGCGGGACAGGGGGCTCAGCGACTATGGCTACACCTTC.

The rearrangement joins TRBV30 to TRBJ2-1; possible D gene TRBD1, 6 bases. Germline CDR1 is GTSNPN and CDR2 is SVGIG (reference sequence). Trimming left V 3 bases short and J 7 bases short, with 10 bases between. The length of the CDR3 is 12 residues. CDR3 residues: CAWSRTANEQFF. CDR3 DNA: TGTGCCTGGAGCCGGACAGCGAATGAGCAGTTCTTC.

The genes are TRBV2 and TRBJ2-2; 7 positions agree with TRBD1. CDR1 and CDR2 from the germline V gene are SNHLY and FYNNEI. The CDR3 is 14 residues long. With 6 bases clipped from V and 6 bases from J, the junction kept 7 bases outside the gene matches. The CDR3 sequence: CASRTGLGPGELFF. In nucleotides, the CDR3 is TGTGCCAGCAGGACAGGGTTGGGGCCCGGGGAGCTGTTTTTT.

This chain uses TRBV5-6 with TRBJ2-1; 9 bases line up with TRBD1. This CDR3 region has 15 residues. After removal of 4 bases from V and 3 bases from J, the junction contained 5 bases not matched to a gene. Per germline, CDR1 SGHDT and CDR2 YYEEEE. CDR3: CASSVGQGLYNEQFF. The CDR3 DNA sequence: TGTGCCAGCAGCGTGGGACAGGGCCTCTACAATGAGCAGTTCTTC.

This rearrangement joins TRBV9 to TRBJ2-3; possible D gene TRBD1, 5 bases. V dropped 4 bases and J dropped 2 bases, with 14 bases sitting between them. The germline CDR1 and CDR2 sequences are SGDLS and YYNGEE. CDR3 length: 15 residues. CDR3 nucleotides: TGTGCCAGCAGCCCTCAGACAGCGTTCACAGATACGCAGTATTTT. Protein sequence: CASSPQTAFTDTQYF.

CDR3 residues: CASSTPDYSYNEQFF. The CDR3 DNA sequence: TGTGCCAGCAGTACCCCGGACTACTCCTACAATGAGCAGTTCTTC. The genes are TRBV28 and TRBJ2-1, with D tentatively TRBD2 (6 bases). This CDR3 spans 15 amino acids. Trimming cost V 5 bases and J 0 bases, with 11 bases left between them. Germline CDR1 is MDHEN and CDR2 is SYDVKM.

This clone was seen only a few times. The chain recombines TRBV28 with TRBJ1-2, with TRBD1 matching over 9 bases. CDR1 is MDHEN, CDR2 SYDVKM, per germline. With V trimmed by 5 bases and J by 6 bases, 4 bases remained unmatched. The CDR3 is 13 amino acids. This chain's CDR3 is CASSDRGWNGYTF. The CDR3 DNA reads TGTGCCAGCAGTGACAGGGGGTGGAATGGCTACACCTTC.

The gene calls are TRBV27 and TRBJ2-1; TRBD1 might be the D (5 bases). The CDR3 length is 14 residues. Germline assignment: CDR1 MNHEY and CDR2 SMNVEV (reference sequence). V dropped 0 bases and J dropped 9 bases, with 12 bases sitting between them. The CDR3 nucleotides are TGTGCCAGCAGTTTATCCCGCCAGGGCCTTGAGCAGTTCTTC. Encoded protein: CASSLSRQGLEQFF.

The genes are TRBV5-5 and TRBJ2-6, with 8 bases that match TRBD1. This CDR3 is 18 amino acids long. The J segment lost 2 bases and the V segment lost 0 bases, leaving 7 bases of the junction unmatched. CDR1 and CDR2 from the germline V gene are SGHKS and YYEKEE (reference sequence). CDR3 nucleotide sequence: TGTGCCAGCAGCTTGGACCCGACAGGGGATCCTGGGGCCAACGTCCTGACTTTC. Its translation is CASSLDPTGDPGANVLTF.

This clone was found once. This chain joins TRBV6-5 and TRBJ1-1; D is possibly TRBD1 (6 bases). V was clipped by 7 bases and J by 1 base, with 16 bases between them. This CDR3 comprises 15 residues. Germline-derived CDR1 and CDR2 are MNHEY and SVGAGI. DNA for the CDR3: TGTGCCAGCAACAGGGACCAAGAGGCGAACACTGAAGCTTTCTTT. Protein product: CASNRDQEANTEAFF.

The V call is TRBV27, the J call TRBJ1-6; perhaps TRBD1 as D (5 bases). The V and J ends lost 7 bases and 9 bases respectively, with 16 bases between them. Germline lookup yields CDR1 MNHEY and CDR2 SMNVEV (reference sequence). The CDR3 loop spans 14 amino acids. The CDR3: CASTSRDWGSPLHF. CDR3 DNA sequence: TGTGCCAGCACGAGTCGGGACTGGGGTTCACCCCTCCACTTT.

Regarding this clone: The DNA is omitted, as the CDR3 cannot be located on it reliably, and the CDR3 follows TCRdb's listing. The CDR3 region is CASSEVLWGQGAGAF. The chain links TRBV4-1 to TRBJ1-2; the DNA was not compared with TRBD1, the D call given in the table. Ends included, the CDR3 has 15 residues. From germline, CDR1 is MGHRA and CDR2 YSYEKL.

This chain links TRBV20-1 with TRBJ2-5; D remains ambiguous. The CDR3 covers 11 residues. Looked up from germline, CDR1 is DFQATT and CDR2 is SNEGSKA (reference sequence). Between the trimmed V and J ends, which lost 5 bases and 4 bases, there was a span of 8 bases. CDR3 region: CSAPARETQYF. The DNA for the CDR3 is TGCAGTGCTCCTGCGCGAGAGACCCAGTACTTC.

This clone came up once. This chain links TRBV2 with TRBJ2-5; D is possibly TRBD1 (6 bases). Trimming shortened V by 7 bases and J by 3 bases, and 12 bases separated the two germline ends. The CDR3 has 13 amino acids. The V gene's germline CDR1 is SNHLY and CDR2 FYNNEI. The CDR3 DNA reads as TGTGCCAGCAATCAGGGGTTGAAAGAGACCCAGTACTTC. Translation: CASNQGLKETQYF.

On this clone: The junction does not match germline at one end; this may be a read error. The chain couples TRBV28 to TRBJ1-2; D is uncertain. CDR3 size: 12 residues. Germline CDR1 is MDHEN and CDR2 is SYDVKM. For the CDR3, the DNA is TGTGCCAGCAGTTTATCGGGTCTGGCCGGAGCGTTC. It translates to CASSLSGLAGAF.